This TCR beta chain was identified in a study of early T cells in non-severe SARS-CoV-2 infection. Study in general: Bulk RNA isolated from unsorted whole blood underwent sequencing; chains were not paired. The study's findings and limits: The study's VDJdb matching favored anti-spike CD8 responses and missed private and CD4 specificities.

This clonotype came up a few times. The target antigen is unknown. Separate cDNA molecules each had unique molecular identifiers attached to them. TCRdb re-derived calls from the 5' RACE reads in MiXCR, one entry per CDR3 protein. Among approximately 68,000 distinct CDR3 sequences listed, 9.5% to 13% were seen once. The V gene's germline CDR1 is LNHDA and CDR2 SQIVND (reference sequence). The CDR3 has 15 residues. V was shortened by 7 bases and J by 0 bases, with 12 bases between the two germline ends. The source of this sequence is an adult who was a healthcare worker with PCR-confirmed SARS-CoV-2 infection or an uninfected control (not recorded which). This chain connects TRBV19 to TRBJ1-4; TRBD1 might be the D (5 bases). The sequenced sample was whole blood, obtained at baseline. DNA of the CDR3: TGTGCCAGTACCCCCCAGGGCACAACTAATGAAAAACTGTTTTTT. The encoded protein is CASTPQGTTNEKLFF.